The 15 T cell receptor beta chains below come from one sample, sequenced in a study of regulatory T cells in long-lasting Graves disease. HTBI primers from iRepertoire and Arm-PCR of CDR3 regions yielded the TCR beta libraries. TCRdb passed the multiplex PCR reads through MiXCR, listing each CDR3 protein once. This sample has 400,000 to 500,000 distinct CDR3 sequences, with 12% to 15% found just once. Stated time point: newly diagnosed GD, antithyroid drugs for less than 3 months. The authors made the TCR library using RNA they extracted from PBMCs. A further study also used this sample, focusing on T cells in Graves' hyperthyroidism and ophthalmopathy.

The material sequenced was peripheral blood mononuclear cells (PBMCs), taken at new diagnosis, from a patient treated with antithyroid drugs. These receptors were taken from a woman between 45 and 65 years old with Graves disease.

This clonotype was detected ten times or more. The chain is built from TRBV28 and TRBJ2-5; TRBD2 matches 7 bases. Looked up from germline, CDR1 is MDHEN and CDR2 is SYDVKM. There are 17 residues in the CDR3. V gave up 4 bases and J gave up 2 bases; unmatched junction bases: 13. CDR3 sequence (DNA): TGTGCCAGCAGTTACCCCAGACGACTAGCCCAGCAAGAGACCCAGTACTTC. Translation gives CASSYPRRLAQQETQYF.

As regards this clonotype: This may come from a read error, since a much larger clone is one base off. The rearrangement links TRBV29-1 to TRBJ2-1, with 11 bases identical to TRBD2. This CDR3 region has 16 residues. CDR1 and CDR2 (germline): SQVTM, ANQGSEA. CDR3 amino acids: CSVEEDTSGRDNEQSF. For the CDR3, the DNA is TGCAGCGTTGAAGAGGATACTAGCGGGAGAGACAATGAGCAGTCCTTC.

This clonotype came up once. The J gene is TRBJ1-2, the V gene TRBV5-4; possible D gene TRBD1, 6 bases. This CDR3 spans 16 amino acids. The V end lost 0 bases, the J end lost 1 base, and 13 bases lay between the germline ends. Germline CDR1 reads SGHNT; CDR2 reads YYREEE (reference sequence). The CDR3 loop reads CASSLGGTNFNYGYTF. As DNA, the CDR3 is TGTGCCAGCAGCTTGGGCGGGACAAATTTTAACTATGGCTACACCTTC.

This clonotype was seen repeatedly, ten times or more. The gene calls are TRBV7-9 and TRBJ1-2; D remains ambiguous. Per the germline V gene, CDR1 is SEHNR and CDR2 is FQNEAQ (reference sequence). The CDR3 is 12 amino acids. Trimming removed 5 bases from V and 8 bases from J, with 12 bases in between. The CDR3 loop reads CASSPPLGGYTF. CDR3 DNA: TGTGCCAGCAGCCCACCACTGGGGGGCTACACCTTC.

This clonotype was counted ten times or more. The chain employs TRBV6-1 and TRBJ2-7; TRBD1 aligns across 11 bases. Germline lookup yields CDR1 MNHNS and CDR2 SASEGT. This CDR3 has 13 residues. After removal of 9 bases from V and 5 bases from J, the junction contained 6 bases not matched to a gene. DNA of the CDR3: TGTGCCAGTGAGGACAGGGGGCGAGACGAGCAGTACTTC. It encodes CASEDRGRDEQYF.

This clonotype was observed at least ten times. V is TRBV28 and J is TRBJ2-7; 10 bases fit TRBD2. This CDR3 contains 18 residues. J was trimmed by 1 base and V by 1 base; bases with no gene match: 10. Germline-derived CDR1 and CDR2 are MDHEN and SYDVKM. The chain's CDR3 is CASSLYASGRIWSYEQYF. As DNA, the CDR3 is TGTGCCAGCAGTTTATATGCTAGCGGGAGAATATGGTCCTACGAGCAGTACTTC.

This clonotype was counted at least ten times. The chain carries TRBV2 and TRBJ2-5, with 7 bases aligning to TRBD2. Losses at the gene ends were 7 bases for V and 3 bases for J; bases not matched to a gene: 5. Germline-derived CDR1 and CDR2 are SNHLY and FYNNEI. CDR3 length equals 13 residues. As DNA, the CDR3 is TGTGCCAGCATTTTTGCGGGAGAAGAGACCCAGTACTTC. Protein: CASIFAGEETQYF.

This chain joins TRBV7-9 and TRBJ1-2; D perhaps matches TRBD1 (6 bases). Germline CDR1 and CDR2: SEHNR and FQNEAQ (reference sequence). The CDR3 is 15 residues long. Trimming took 8 bases from V and 0 from J, leaving 16 bases between them. The CDR3 protein is CASFGTQNSNYGYTF. In nucleotides, the CDR3 is TGTGCCAGCTTTGGGACACAGAATTCTAACTATGGCTACACCTTC. Based on the CDR3 plus reference TRBV7-9 and TRBJ1-2, the full variable domain is DTGVSQNPRHKITKRGQNVTFRCDPISEHNRLYWYRQTLGQGPEFLTYFQNEAQLEKSRLLSDRFSAERPKGSFSTLEIQRTEQGDSAMYLCASFGTQNSNYGYTFGSGTRLTVV.

This clonotype was detected ten times or more. CDR3 coding DNA: TGTGCCAGCAGCCGGTCCGGGACAGCCTACGAGCAGTACTTC. Translating it yields CASSRSGTAYEQYF. The chain combines TRBV28 with TRBJ2-7, with 7 positions matching TRBD1. V was pared by 6 bases and J by 2 bases, with 7 bases of the junction left unmatched. The germline V gene has CDR1 MDHEN and CDR2 SYDVKM. The length of the CDR3 is 14 residues. Based on the CDR3 plus reference TRBV28 and TRBJ2-7, the full variable domain is DVKVTQSSRYLVKRTGEKVFLECVQDMDHENMFWYRQDPGLGLRLIYFSYDVKMKEKGDIPEGYSVSREKKERFSLILESASTNQTSMYLCASSRSGTAYEQYFGPGTRLTVT.

This clonotype showed up just a few times. A read error may be the cause here, since a much bigger clone is one base away. The DNA for the CDR3 is TGTGCCTGGAGTGTACGGGGTGAAGCTTTCTTT. Its translation: CAWSVRGEAFF. This chain joins TRBV30 and TRBJ1-1; D gene uncertain. The germline CDR1 and CDR2 sequences are GTSNPN and SVGIG (reference sequence). V was trimmed by 0 bases and J by 7 bases, leaving 6 bases between them. CDR3 length: 11 amino acids.

This chain connects TRBV5-8 to TRBJ2-2; possibly TRBD2 for D (6 bases). Germline V gene lookup returns CDR1 SGHTS and CDR2 YDEGEE. V was cut by 0 bases and J by 4 bases, with 13 bases left in between. CDR3 size: 16 residues. The CDR3 coding sequence is TGTGCCAGCAGCTTGGGGGATTTGGGAGGCACCGGGGAGCTGTTTTTT. It is translated as CASSLGDLGGTGELFF. The full variable domain, rest sourced from reference TRBV5-8 and TRBJ2-2, is EAGVTQSPTHLIKTRGQQATLRCSPISGHTSVYWYQQALGLGLQFLLWYDEGEERNRGNFPPRFSGRQFPNYSSELNVNALELEDSALYLCASSLGDLGGTGELFFGEGSRLTVL.

This clonotype has a count of ten or more. The chain has TRBV2 and TRBJ2-7; 13 nucleotides align to TRBD2. Germline CDR1 and CDR2: SNHLY and FYNNEI. Unmatched junction bases numbered 3, after V lost 6 bases and J lost 4 bases. This CDR3 comprises 14 residues. CDR3 DNA: TGTGCCAGCAGGAAGGGACTAGCGGGGTACGAGCAGTACTTC. As protein: CASRKGLAGYEQYF.

This clonotype was found once. The chain joins TRBV3-1 to TRBJ2-3; the match to TRBD2 covers 8 bases. CDR3 size: 17 residues. V shed 4 bases, J shed 0 bases, and the junction held 9 bases outside the gene matches. Germline-derived CDR1 and CDR2 are LGHDT and YNNKEL (reference sequence). CDR3: CASSLRTSRTSTDTQYF. The CDR3 region has the DNA TGTGCCAGCAGCCTTCGGACTAGCAGAACTAGCACAGATACGCAGTATTTT.

V and J are TRBV6-1 and TRBJ2-7; D is unresolved. Germline V gene sequence: CDR1 MNHNS, CDR2 SASEGT. This CDR3 spans 13 amino acids. V dropped 5 bases and J dropped 6 bases, with 14 bases sitting between them. The CDR3, as DNA: TGTGCCAGCAGTTACCGTGTACCAGGCGAGCAGTACTTC. Protein product: CASSYRVPGEQYF.

CDR3 region: CASTQGGYNEQFF. In DNA, the CDR3 is TGCGCCAGCACTCAGGGGGGTTACAATGAGCAGTTCTTC. The gene calls are TRBV5-1 and TRBJ2-1; D perhaps matches TRBD1 (7 bases). The CDR3 totals 13 residues. Germline CDR1 is SGHRS and CDR2 is YFSETQ. V lost 6 bases and J lost 4, with 11 bases in between.